This TCR beta chain was obtained from a study of T cells after yellow fever vaccination. Study-wide results and caveats: A weaker but faster secondary response was observed, peaking on day 5 versus 15.

TCR cDNA was made by 5'RACE template switching, adding a universal primer site and UMIs. One entry per CDR3 protein, called by TCRdb with MiXCR from the 5' RACE reads. The sample holds about 330,000 distinct CDR3 sequences, 4.1% seen once. The ends were cut back, 3 bases at V and 6 bases at J, with 10 bases in the middle. This CDR3 is built from 13 residues. In this sample, this clonotype turned up many times. What it binds is not known. Sequencing was performed on PBMCs, taken 5 days after the yellow fever booster vaccination. The clonotype comes from a man between 18 and 35 years old who received the YFV17D yellow fever vaccine. This chain links TRBV12-3 or TRBV12-4 with TRBJ2-3, with D perhaps matching TRBD1 (6 bases). The CDR3 DNA is TGTGCCAGCAGTTTTGGGGGCGGGGATACGCAGTATTTT. Residues: CASSFGGGDTQYF.